The T cell receptor (beta chain) described here comes from a study of shared clonotypes between healthy human individuals. Germline CDR1 and CDR2: MGHRA and YSYEKL. This CDR3 region has 14 residues. The V end was cut by 3 bases, the J end by 2 bases, with 9 bases between. Only in-frame clones appear in the TCRdb table, and some are missing; sequencing was by immunoSEQ multiplex PCR. The repertoire holds approximately 650,000 clones, with roughly 96% as singletons. CD45RO negativity and positive selection for CCR7 defined naive CD8 cells, a population that excluded terminally differentiated effector memory CD45RA+ cells.

This chain joins TRBV4-1 and TRBJ2-3; no definite D call. The TCR sequence derives from a woman aged 25 to 45 in good health. The source material was naive CD8+ T cells sorted from blood. CDR3 in amino acids: CASSQPGSTDTQYF. CDR3 in DNA: TGCGCCAGCAGCCAGCCAGGTTCCACAGATACGCAGTATTTT.